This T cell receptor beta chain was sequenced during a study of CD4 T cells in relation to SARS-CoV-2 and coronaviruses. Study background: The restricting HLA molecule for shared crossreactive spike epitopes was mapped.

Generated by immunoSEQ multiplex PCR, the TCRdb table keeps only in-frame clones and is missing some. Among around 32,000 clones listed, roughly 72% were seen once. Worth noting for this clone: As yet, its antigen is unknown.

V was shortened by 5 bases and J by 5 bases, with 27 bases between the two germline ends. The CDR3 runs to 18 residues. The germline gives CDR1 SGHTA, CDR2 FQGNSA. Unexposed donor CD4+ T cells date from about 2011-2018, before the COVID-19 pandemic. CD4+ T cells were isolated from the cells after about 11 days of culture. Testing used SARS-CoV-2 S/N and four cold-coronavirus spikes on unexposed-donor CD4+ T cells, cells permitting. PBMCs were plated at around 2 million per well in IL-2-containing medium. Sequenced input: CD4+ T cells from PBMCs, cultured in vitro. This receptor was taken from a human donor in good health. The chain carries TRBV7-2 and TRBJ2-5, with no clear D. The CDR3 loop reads CASSISLRRAHLSETQYF. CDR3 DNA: TGTGCCAGCAGCATATCACTACGACGCGCCCACCTGTCGGAGACCCAGTACTTC.